The 20 T cell receptor beta chains reported below all come from one sample, sequenced in a study of T cell changes during pregnancy in multiple sclerosis. This table comes from immunoSEQ multiplex PCR, and its TCRdb copy is limited to in-frame clones, with some not included. This sample has 57,000 or so clones, with approximately 91% found just once. The source was peripheral blood, collected in the second trimester of pregnancy. The receptors come from a female donor with multiple sclerosis, enrolled in a pregnancy study.

This chain links TRBV15 with TRBJ2-1; the D gene is possibly TRBD1 (6 bases). This CDR3 is 14 amino acids long. Germline CDR1 LNHNV, CDR2 YYDKDF (reference sequence). V lost 6 bases, J lost 8 bases, and 17 bases lay in between. This chain's CDR3 is CATSETPQGYEQFF. The CDR3 DNA is TGTGCCACCAGTGAGACCCCTCAGGGGTATGAGCAGTTCTTC.

The genes are TRBV9 and TRBJ2-1, with TRBD2 matching over 10 bases. The CDR3 has 14 amino acids. The trim removed 5 bases at V and 4 bases at J, leaving 3 bases unmatched. The germline V gene has CDR1 SGDLS and CDR2 YYNGEE. The CDR3 region has the DNA TGTGCCAGCAGTCTAGCGGGGGATTACAATGAGCAGTTCTTC. Translated: CASSLAGDYNEQFF.

This rearrangement joins TRBV11-2 to TRBJ1-2, with TRBD1 matching over 9 bases. CDR3 size: 17 residues. Germline trimming cut 4 bases from V and 4 bases from J; bases unmatched to any gene: 13. Germline CDR1 and CDR2: SGHAT and FQNNGV. CDR3 in DNA: TGTGCCAGCAGCTGGCTCCGGGACAGGGATAGGGGCTATGGCTACACCTTC. It translates to CASSWLRDRDRGYGYTF.

The chain carries TRBV18 and TRBJ2-1; no clear D. Germline V CDR1 and CDR2: KGHSH, LQKENI. Trimming took off 2 bases at V and 3 bases at J, with 5 bases between the two ends. The CDR3 loop spans 13 amino acids. The CDR3 protein is CASSPGIYNEQFF. The CDR3 nucleotides are TGTGCCAGCTCACCAGGCATCTACAATGAGCAGTTCTTC.

The rearrangement uses TRBV18 and TRBJ1-1, with D tentatively TRBD1 (5 bases). This CDR3 region has 12 residues. The V gene lost 3 bases and the J gene lost 11 bases, with 13 bases spanning the gap. Germline V CDR1 and CDR2: KGHSH, LQKENI. CDR3 amino acids: CASSPSRGEAFF. CDR3 coding DNA: TGTGCCAGCTCACCTTCTAGGGGTGAGGCTTTCTTT.

V usage is TRBV9 and J usage is TRBJ1-3; 7 nucleotides match TRBD1. Trimming removed 3 bases from V and 4 bases from J; junction bases left unmatched: 4. CDR1 SGDLS and CDR2 YYNGEE come from the germline V gene. This CDR3 comprises 14 residues. Here the CDR3 DNA reads TGTGCCAGCAGCGCCTGGGACAGCGGAAACACCATATATTTT. It yields the protein CASSAWDSGNTIYF. The full variable domain, in which reference TRBV9 and TRBJ1-3 provide the parts outside the CDR3, is DSGVTQTPKHLITATGQRVTLRCSPRSGDLSVYWYQQSLDQGLQFLIQYYNGEERAKGNILERFSAQQFPDLHSELNLSSLELGDSALYFCASSAWDSGNTIYFGEGSWLTVV.

The CDR3 loop reads CSASSQETQYF. DNA for the CDR3: TGCAGTGCTAGCAGTCAAGAGACCCAGTACTTC. The rearrangement links TRBV20-1 to TRBJ2-5, with unresolved D. V was pared by 3 bases and J by 2 bases, with 4 bases between. Per germline, CDR1 DFQATT and CDR2 SNEGSKA (reference sequence). The CDR3 length is 11 residues.

The chain couples TRBV6-5 to TRBJ2-7, with D maybe TRBD1 (7 bases). Germline V gene sequence: CDR1 MNHEY, CDR2 SVGAGI. This CDR3 contains 15 residues. Trimming took 0 bases from V and 2 from J, leaving 11 bases between them. Here the CDR3 DNA reads TGTGCCAGCAGTTACTCGCGGGACAGCACCTACGAGCAGTACTTC. Translation gives CASSYSRDSTYEQYF.

The genes are TRBV6-5 and TRBJ1-2; D remains ambiguous. The germline V and J ends were trimmed by 6 bases and 6 bases, with 17 bases remaining between them. The germline V gene encodes CDR1 MNHEY and CDR2 SVGAGI. This CDR3 has 14 residues. CDR3 sequence: CASSLWRGTHGYTF. The CDR3 DNA is TGTGCCAGCAGCTTATGGCGGGGTACGCATGGCTACACCTTC.

The chain joins TRBV2 to TRBJ1-6; 9 bases agree with TRBD1. CDR3 length: 19 amino acids. V lost 6 bases, J lost 9 bases, and 21 bases stayed unmatched. Germline V gives CDR1 SNHLY, CDR2 FYNNEI. The CDR3, as DNA: TGTGCCAGCAGCCCCCTCCCCGGGACAGGGTCAAGGCCGGTTTCACCCCTCCACTTT. Translating it yields CASSPLPGTGSRPVSPLHF. The full variable domain, completed using reference TRBV2 and TRBJ1-6, is EPEVTQTPSHQVTQMGQEVILRCVPISNHLYFYWYRQILGQKVEFLVSFYNNEISEKSEIFDDQFSVERPDGSNFTLKIRSTKLEDSAMYFCASSPLPGTGSRPVSPLHFGNGTRLTVT.

The chain couples TRBV7-9 to TRBJ1-5; no clear D. The V and J ends lost 4 bases and 0 bases respectively, with 4 bases between them. The CDR3 covers 13 residues. Germline V gene data show CDR1 as SEHNR and CDR2 as FQNEAQ (reference sequence). The chain's CDR3 is CASSYISNQPQHF. The DNA for the CDR3 is TGTGCCAGCAGCTACATTAGCAATCAGCCCCAGCATTTT.

This rearrangement joins TRBV7-9 to TRBJ2-5, with TRBD1 matching 10 bases. The CDR3 covers 16 residues. Germline CDR1 is SEHNR and CDR2 is FQNEAQ (reference sequence). V dropped 5 bases and J dropped 2; count of bases not matched to a gene: 8. The DNA for the CDR3 is TGTGCCAGCAGCGCATTAAAGGACAGGGGGCAAGAGACCCAGTACTTC. It specifies CASSALKDRGQETQYF.

The chain combines TRBV5-1 with TRBJ2-2; 9 bases fit TRBD1. This CDR3 is built from 15 residues. V trimming: 5 bases; J trimming: 3 bases; junction bases outside the gene matches: 5. The V gene's germline CDR1 is SGHRS and CDR2 YFSETQ. The CDR3 DNA reads TGCGCCAGCAGTCGGGACAGGGCCTACACCGGGGAGCTGTTTTTT. It specifies CASSRDRAYTGELFF. Complete variable domain (other parts from reference TRBV5-1 and TRBJ2-2): KAGVTQTPRYLIKTRGQQVTLSCSPISGHRSVSWYQQTPGQGLQFLFEYFSETQRNKGNFPGRFSGRQFSNSRSEMNVSTLELGDSALYLCASSRDRAYTGELFFGEGSRLTVL.

This clone turned up a few times. The chain joins TRBV4-1 to TRBJ1-4; 10 bases map to TRBD1. The CDR3 length is 14 residues. V dropped 4 bases and J dropped 8; count of bases not matched to a gene: 4. Germline CDR1 and CDR2: MGHRA and YSYEKL. As DNA, the CDR3 is TGCGCCAGCAGCCCCGGGACAGGGGAAGAAAAACTGTTTTTT. This gives the protein CASSPGTGEEKLFF.

The V gene is TRBV20-1, the J gene TRBJ1-2; no reliable D call. The CDR3 is made up of 10 amino acids. Trimming pared 6 bases from V and 8 bases from J, leaving 10 bases between. CDR1 and CDR2 (germline): DFQATT, SNEGSKA (reference sequence). CDR3 DNA: TGCAGTGCACCACTCTGGGGCTACACCTTC. Translated, it gives CSAPLWGYTF.

This clone was detected a few times. The chain has TRBV7-9 and TRBJ2-7; no firm D call. Trimming took 4 bases from V and 0 from J, leaving 7 bases between them. The CDR3 extends over 13 amino acids. Germline V gene data show CDR1 as SEHNR and CDR2 as FQNEAQ (reference sequence). In DNA, the CDR3 is TGTGCCAGCAGCTCAGGCAACTCCTACGAGCAGTACTTC. This sequence encodes CASSSGNSYEQYF.

This chain uses TRBV2 with TRBJ2-1, with 9 bases aligning to TRBD2. The CDR3 runs to 15 residues. Germline lookup yields CDR1 SNHLY and CDR2 FYNNEI. The junction had 6 bases not matched to a gene; V was cut back by 3 bases and J by 6 bases. CDR3 protein: CASSEGGGVLNEQFF. The CDR3 nucleotides are TGTGCCAGCAGTGAGGGCGGGGGGGTCCTCAATGAGCAGTTCTTC.

In DNA, the CDR3 is TGTGCCAGCTCACCGACAGGGCGGAACGAGCAGTACTTC. It specifies CASSPTGRNEQYF. The chain carries TRBV18 and TRBJ2-7; TRBD1 aligns across 7 bases. The CDR3 runs 13 residues. The germline gives CDR1 KGHSH, CDR2 LQKENI. After removal of 3 bases from V and 5 bases from J, the junction contained 4 bases not matched to a gene.

V usage is TRBV6-5 and J usage is TRBJ2-3; 7 positions match TRBD2. The CDR3 contains 15 residues. With V trimmed by 6 bases and J by 0 bases, 6 bases remained unmatched. Germline V gene lookup returns CDR1 MNHEY and CDR2 SVGAGI. The CDR3 loop reads CASRFLAESTDTQYF. The CDR3 DNA reads TGTGCCAGCAGATTCCTAGCGGAAAGCACAGATACGCAGTATTTT.

The chain employs TRBV7-9 and TRBJ1-5; D not resolved. Germline CDR1 is SEHNR and CDR2 is FQNEAQ (reference sequence). V was trimmed by 1 base and J by 7 bases, leaving 5 bases between them. This CDR3 contains 12 residues. The DNA of the CDR3 is TGTGCCAGCAGCTTAGGGGCCCAGCCCCAGCATTTT. It yields the protein CASSLGAQPQHF.